The 17 T cell receptor beta chains in this list originate from one sample, sequenced in a study of STAT5B mutations in CD4+ large granular lymphocyte leukemia. Assay used: immunoSEQ multiplex PCR; TCRdb lists only in-frame clones, some missing. Of more than 25,000 clones in the sample, approximately 84% were seen once. Sequencing used CD4+ T cells from blood buffy coats. The receptors stem from a human donor in good health.

The chain combines TRBV5-6 with TRBJ1-4; D is unresolved. Trimming pared 0 bases from V and 6 bases from J, leaving 9 bases between. CDR3 length equals 14 residues. In germline, CDR1 is SGHDT, CDR2 YYEEEE. The CDR3 bases are TGTGCCAGCAGCTTGGTGTGGGCGGATGAAAAACTGTTTTTT. Translating it yields CASSLVWADEKLFF.

The J gene is TRBJ1-2, the V gene TRBV6-5, with 8 bases matching TRBD1. The V gene's germline CDR1 is MNHEY and CDR2 SVGAGI. The CDR3 loop spans 15 amino acids. V was clipped by 1 base and J by 4 bases; unmatched bases: 5. The CDR3 coding sequence is TGTGCCAGCAGTTACTACACAGGGGGGGGCTATGGCTACACCTTC. This codes for CASSYYTGGGYGYTF.

This clone was seen only a few times. V usage is TRBV2 and J usage is TRBJ1-5; a weak D match, TRBD1 (5 bases). This CDR3 region has 15 residues. Germline V gene data show CDR1 as SNHLY and CDR2 as FYNNEI. The V gene lost 1 base and the J gene lost 0 bases, with 7 bases spanning the gap. CDR3: CASSEEGISNQPQHF. The CDR3 nucleotides read TGTGCCAGCAGTGAAGAGGGGATTAGCAATCAGCCCCAGCATTTT. The full variable domain, completed using reference TRBV2 and TRBJ1-5, is EPEVTQTPSHQVTQMGQEVILRCVPISNHLYFYWYRQILGQKVEFLVSFYNNEISEKSEIFDDQFSVERPDGSNFTLKIRSTKLEDSAMYFCASSEEGISNQPQHFGDGTRLSIL.

For the CDR3, the DNA is TGTGCCAGCAGCTTCCGAGACAGGGGGAATGAGCAGTTCTTC. Translating gives CASSFRDRGNEQFF. This chain connects TRBV5-6 to TRBJ2-1, with 9 nucleotides matching TRBD1. The CDR3 consists of 14 residues. Germline V gene data show CDR1 as SGHDT and CDR2 as YYEEEE. The trim removed 2 bases at V and 7 bases at J, leaving 4 bases unmatched.

This clone was counted a single time. This chain uses TRBV11-2 with TRBJ2-3, with D perhaps matching TRBD2 (6 bases). Between the trimmed V and J ends, which lost 1 base and 0 bases, there was a span of 11 bases. Germline loops: CDR1 SGHAT, CDR2 FQNNGV. CDR3 size: 16 residues. The CDR3 loop reads CASSLGGEPSTDTQYF. In nucleotides, the CDR3 is TGTGCCAGCAGCTTAGGGGGGGAGCCTAGCACAGATACGCAGTATTTT.

This clone was seen once. The gene calls are TRBV4-1 and TRBJ1-2; 8 positions match TRBD1. The CDR3 has 18 amino acids. Germline V CDR1 and CDR2: MGHRA, YSYEKL. V lost 0 bases, J lost 7 bases, and 16 bases stayed unmatched. The CDR3: CASSQDRYGTGTSGGYTF. The CDR3 coding sequence is TGCGCCAGCAGCCAAGATCGGTATGGGACAGGCACTAGCGGTGGCTACACCTTC.

This chain connects TRBV7-8 to TRBJ2-7; maybe TRBD2 (6 bases). This CDR3 has 15 residues. V was cut by 2 bases and J by 3 bases, with 14 bases left in between. Germline CDR1 SGHVS, CDR2 FQNEAQ. The CDR3: CASSLSSGKGYEQYF. CDR3 coding DNA: TGTGCCAGCAGCTTAAGTAGCGGAAAGGGCTACGAGCAGTACTTC.

J is TRBJ2-5 and V is TRBV6-1, with TRBD2 identical over 9 bases. V shed 6 bases and J 4 bases; nucleotides not matched to a gene: 9. The CDR3 totals 15 residues. CDR1 is MNHNS, CDR2 SASEGT, per germline. CDR3 amino acids: CASRVRGAGGETQYF. The CDR3 region has the DNA TGTGCCAGCAGGGTCCGGGGAGCGGGGGGAGAGACCCAGTACTTC.

The chain recombines TRBV28 with TRBJ2-1, with D maybe TRBD1 (6 bases). This CDR3 has 15 residues. Germline CDR1 is MDHEN and CDR2 is SYDVKM. V lost 5 bases to trimming and J lost 6 bases, with 17 bases between them. CDR3 in DNA: TGTGCCAGCAGTCAAGAGGGTCGCAGGGGCAATGAGCAGTTCTTC. Amino acid sequence: CASSQEGRRGNEQFF.

This rearrangement joins TRBV5-1 to TRBJ2-3, with 7 bases lining up with TRBD2. The CDR3 is 16 residues long. Trimming removed 0 bases from V and 5 bases from J; junction bases left unmatched: 9. Germline loops: CDR1 SGHRS, CDR2 YFSETQ. Written as DNA, the CDR3 is TGCGCCAGCAGCTTGGCGGCCAGCGGGACGGGAGATACGCAGTATTTT. Translated, it gives CASSLAASGTGDTQYF. The full variable domain, with the rest looked up from reference TRBV5-1 and TRBJ2-3, is KAGVTQTPRYLIKTRGQQVTLSCSPISGHRSVSWYQQTPGQGLQFLFEYFSETQRNKGNFPGRFSGRQFSNSRSEMNVSTLELGDSALYLCASSLAASGTGDTQYFGPGTRLTVL.

This clone is a singleton in its sample. The chain uses TRBV7-2 and TRBJ1-2; TRBD1 agrees at 12 bases. The germline CDR1 and CDR2 sequences are SGHTA and FQGNSA. Germline trimming cut 6 bases from V and 5 bases from J; bases unmatched to any gene: 7. This CDR3 contains 15 residues. CDR3 loop: CASRSGTGGAYGYTF. DNA of the CDR3: TGTGCCAGCAGGTCCGGGACAGGGGGCGCTTATGGCTACACCTTC.

This rearrangement joins TRBV28 to TRBJ1-5; D is possibly TRBD1 (5 bases). The CDR3 covers 15 residues. Germline lookup yields CDR1 MDHEN and CDR2 SYDVKM. V dropped 2 bases and J dropped 9 bases, with 17 bases sitting between them. CDR3: CASSLSPEGLMPQHF. The CDR3 DNA is TGTGCCAGCAGTTTAAGCCCAGAGGGGCTGATGCCCCAGCATTTT.

This clone was seen only a few times. This chain uses TRBV6-1 with TRBJ1-5; no clear D gene. V lost 4 bases, J lost 2 bases, and 12 bases lay in between. This CDR3 spans 15 amino acids. Germline CDR1 and CDR2: MNHNS and SASEGT. This chain's CDR3 is CASSVGLAGNQPQHF. The CDR3 region has the DNA TGTGCCAGCAGTGTAGGCCTGGCGGGCAATCAGCCCCAGCATTTT.

J is TRBJ1-2 and V is TRBV7-6, with D maybe TRBD1 (6 bases). The CDR3 extends over 13 amino acids. Per germline, CDR1 SGHVS and CDR2 FNYEAQ. The V end was cut by 5 bases, the J end by 4 bases, with 11 bases between. The CDR3, as DNA: TGTGCCAGCAGCCCGGACAGATCCTATGGCTACACCTTC. Its translation is CASSPDRSYGYTF.

This chain connects TRBV7-2 to TRBJ2-5; tentative D call: TRBD2 (5 bases). Between the trimmed V and J ends, which lost 1 base and 5 bases, there was a span of 14 bases. CDR1 and CDR2 (germline): SGHTA, FQGNSA. CDR3 length: 15 amino acids. In DNA, the CDR3 is TGTGCCAGCAGCTTAGGGACTTCCGATTTTGAGACCCAGTACTTC. Translation: CASSLGTSDFETQYF. The variable domain in full, completed from reference TRBV7-2 and TRBJ2-5, reads GAGVSQSPSNKVTEKGKDVELRCDPISGHTALYWYRQSLGQGLEFLIYFQGNSAPDKSGLPSDRFSAERTGGSVSTLTIQRTQQEDSAVYLCASSLGTSDFETQYFGPGTRLLVL.

The V gene is TRBV11-2, the J gene TRBJ2-7; D is tentatively TRBD1 or TRBD2 (5 bases each). Per the germline V gene, CDR1 is SGHAT and CDR2 is FQNNGV. CDR3 length equals 13 residues. V lost 10 bases and J 3 bases, leaving 16 bases between the germline ends. The DNA of the CDR3 is TGTGCCACTGGGACGGGCTCTCTCTACGAGCAGTACTTC. Its protein is CATGTGSLYEQYF.

J is TRBJ2-7 and V is TRBV6-6, with D unresolved. The CDR3 is 15 residues long. CDR1 is MNHNY, CDR2 SVGAGI, per germline (reference sequence). V shed 6 bases and J shed 2 bases, with 17 bases lying between them. Written as DNA, the CDR3 is TGTGCCAGCAGCCAGGCGTCGTCTGGCCCCTACGAGCAGTACTTC. This sequence encodes CASSQASSGPYEQYF.